The T cell receptor beta chain under discussion was sequenced for a study of blood T cell repertoires in COVID-19. Profiling relied on immunoSEQ multiplex PCR, and the TCRdb table lists in-frame clones only, not all of them. The data hold about 340,000 clones, with over 70% observed a single time. V lost 0 bases and J 0 bases, leaving 8 bases between the germline ends. The V gene's germline CDR1 is LNHNV and CDR2 YYDKDF (reference sequence). The CDR3 runs to 16 residues. This sequence originates from a man aged 30 to 45 with active or convalescent COVID-19. The sequencing input was peripheral blood. This sequence joins TRBV15 and TRBJ1-4; D unclear. DNA of the CDR3: TGTGCCACCAGCAGAGATTTGGCAGCAACTAATGAAAAACTGTTTTTT. This encodes CATSRDLAATNEKLFF.